Below are 7 T cell receptor beta chains sequenced from a single sample in a study of T cells after yellow fever vaccination. MiXCR was run by TCRdb on the 5' RACE reads, yielding one entry per CDR3 protein. The repertoire holds a few hundred thousand distinct CDR3 sequences, with over 3.5% as singletons. The specimen was PBMCs, collected 5 days after the yellow fever booster vaccination. The receptors stem from a man between 18 and 29 years old who received the YFV17D yellow fever vaccine.

In this sample, this clonotype turned up many times. The V call is TRBV7-9, the J call TRBJ2-3, with D unresolved. V lost 4 bases to trimming and J lost 6 bases, with 11 bases between them. CDR1 SEHNR and CDR2 FQNEAQ come from the germline V gene (reference sequence). This CDR3 is built from 13 residues. In nucleotides, the CDR3 is TGTGCCAGCAGCTGCCCAATGTGTGATACGCAGTATTTT. Its protein is CASSCPMCDTQYF.

This clonotype was counted ten times or more. This sequence joins TRBV20-1 and TRBJ2-1; D not resolved. This CDR3 has 11 amino acids. V was shortened by 6 bases and J by 3 bases, with 6 bases between the two germline ends. Germline CDR1 DFQATT, CDR2 SNEGSKA (reference sequence). The CDR3, as DNA: TGCAGTGCAGATGTCTACAATGAGCAGTTCTTC. This sequence encodes CSADVYNEQFF.

The J gene is TRBJ2-3, the V gene TRBV5-1; possibly TRBD2 for D (6 bases). Germline CDR1 reads SGHRS; CDR2 reads YFSETQ. This CDR3 is built from 15 residues. V was shortened by 0 bases and J by 3 bases, with 11 bases between the two germline ends. The CDR3 sequence is CASSLVPGRTDTQYF. Here the CDR3 DNA reads TGCGCCAGCAGCTTGGTACCCGGGAGAACAGATACGCAGTATTTT. Supplemented by reference TRBV5-1 and TRBJ2-3, the full variable domain reads KAGVTQTPRYLIKTRGQQVTLSCSPISGHRSVSWYQQTPGQGLQFLFEYFSETQRNKGNFPGRFSGRQFSNSRSEMNVSTLELGDSALYLCASSLVPGRTDTQYFGPGTRLTVL.

The genes are TRBV7-6 and TRBJ1-2; D is perhaps TRBD1 (5 bases). The V and J ends lost 4 bases and 4 bases respectively, with 10 bases between them. CDR3 length: 13 residues. The germline CDR1 and CDR2 sequences are SGHVS and FNYEAQ. The CDR3 bases are TGTGCCAGCAGCTCTCAGGGTTCCTATGGCTACACCTTC. Its protein is CASSSQGSYGYTF.

This clonotype was counted many times. This chain links TRBV7-6 with TRBJ2-5; D perhaps matches TRBD2 (6 bases). The V gene's germline CDR1 is SGHVS and CDR2 FNYEAQ. The CDR3 totals 18 residues. Trimming pared 5 bases from V and 5 bases from J, leaving 27 bases between. In nucleotides, the CDR3 is TGTGCCAGCAGCCGGAAACGACTAGGTTTTAAAGGGCGTGAGACCCAGTACTTC. Its protein is CASSRKRLGFKGRETQYF. Supplemented by reference TRBV7-6 and TRBJ2-5, the full variable domain reads GAGVSQSPRYKVTKRGQDVALRCDPISGHVSLYWYRQALGQGPEFLTYFNYEAQQDKSGLPNDRFSAERPEGSISTLTIQRTEQRDSAMYRCASSRKRLGFKGRETQYFGPGTRLLVL.

This clonotype occurred many times. The chain has TRBV7-9 and TRBJ2-1; D remains ambiguous. The CDR3 contains 16 residues. CDR1 SEHNR and CDR2 FQNEAQ come from the germline V gene (reference sequence). The V gene lost 3 bases and the J gene lost 5 bases, with 17 bases spanning the gap. The CDR3 loop is CASSFYRSSSHNEQFF. The CDR3 nucleotides read TGTGCCAGCAGCTTCTACCGGAGTAGTTCCCACAATGAGCAGTTCTTC.

This sequence joins TRBV10-3 and TRBJ1-5; D ambiguous. CDR3 length equals 13 residues. V was trimmed by 1 base and J by 4 bases, leaving 5 bases between them. Germline CDR1 ENHRY, CDR2 SYGVKD. As DNA, the CDR3 is TGTGCCATCAGTGAGTTACTTAATCAGCCCCAGCATTTT. Encoded protein: CAISELLNQPQHF.